The 12 T cell receptor beta chains presented below share a single source sample, sequenced in a study of CD8+CD57+ T cells in acquired aplastic anemia (dated by TCRdb to the late 2010s). Patients chosen for sequencing had shown expansion of CD8+CD57+ cells by flow cytometry. Sequencing relied on an Illumina HiSeq 2000. Genomic DNA was used as template for profiling of TCR beta VDJ combinations and CDR3 sequences. Starting from the raw public reads, TCRdb applied fastp trimming at Q25, assembled clones with MiXCR and retained in-frame beta chains. All rows with the same CDR3 protein become a single entry with the most common DNA and genes. The sample table holds roughly 250,000 distinct CDR3 sequences, of which 82% were seen once. Roughly two fifths of the sample goes to the ten largest clones. Sequenced material: sorted CD4+, CD8+, or CD8+CD57+ T cells (not recorded which) from PBMCs. These receptors originate from a human donor with aplastic anemia.

Turning to this clonotype: The junction departs from the called germline gene at one end, perhaps through a read error. This sequence joins TRBV7-9 and TRBJ2-3; tentatively, D is TRBD1 or TRBD2 (5 bases each). The CDR3 is 14 amino acids. The V gene's germline CDR1 is SEHNR and CDR2 FQNEAQ (reference sequence). The CDR3 loop reads CASSLAGSSGTHDF. The CDR3 nucleotides read TGTGCCAGCAGCTTAGCGGGTAGCTCCGGGACCCACGACTTT.

For this clonotype: The CDR3 does not close with the conserved phenylalanine or tryptophan, likely indicating a read error. Because the CDR3's place on the DNA is in doubt, the DNA is left out and the CDR3 is given as listed by TCRdb. V gene TRBV7-8 combines with J gene TRBJ1-2. Germline-derived CDR1 and CDR2 are SGHVS and FQNEAQ. The CDR3 spans 13 residues, counting both ends. This chain's CDR3 is CASSLAGGRGNQY.

On this clonotype itself: The CDR3 does not close with the conserved phenylalanine or tryptophan, likely indicating a read error. J is TRBJ2-1 and V is TRBV7-9; weak D call: TRBD2 (6 bases). V was trimmed by 11 bases and J by 6 bases, leaving 17 bases between them. This CDR3 has 13 residues. CDR1 and CDR2 (germline): SEHNR, FQNEAQ (reference sequence). The CDR3 loop is CAGRGAGINEQFL. CDR3 sequence (DNA): TGTGCCGGAAGGGGTGCGGGGATCAATGAGCAGTTCTTG.

Regarding this clonotype: Here the CDR3 omits its conserved ending phenylalanine or tryptophan, so a read error is the likely source. The gene calls are TRBV2 and TRBJ1-5; 7 bases are shared with TRBD1. The CDR3 extends over 16 amino acids. Germline V lookup: CDR1 SNHLY, CDR2 FYNNEI. V dropped 6 bases and J dropped 2; count of bases not matched to a gene: 10. The CDR3 DNA reads as TGTGCCAGCAGCTCAGGGGGGAACCGCCGCAATCAGCCCCAGCATGTT. Translating it yields CASSSGGNRRNQPQHV.

This clonotype was detected only a few times. Likely a read error: the CDR3 ends without its conserved phenylalanine or tryptophan. The chain employs TRBV7-8 and TRBJ2-3; possible D gene TRBD1, 6 bases. Germline CDR1 and CDR2: SGHVS and FQNEAQ. V gave up 5 bases and J gave up 5 bases, with 8 bases separating them. The CDR3 is 12 residues long. The CDR3 here is CASSVGGDTQYL. The CDR3 DNA reads TGTGCCAGCAGCGTAGGGGGAGATACGCAGTATCTG.

This chain joins TRBV11-1 and TRBJ2-4, with D perhaps TRBD1 (6 bases). This CDR3 has 12 residues. CDR1 and CDR2 (germline): SGHAT, FQDESV (reference sequence). V lost 5 bases to trimming and J lost 12 bases, with 14 bases between them. CDR3 in DNA: TGTGCCAGCAGCGGATTAGGGGGTAATCAGTACTTC. Amino acid sequence: CASSGLGGNQYF.

This clonotype was seen a single time. The missing conserved phenylalanine or tryptophan at the end of this CDR3 makes a read error likely. Because the CDR3's place on the DNA is in doubt, the DNA is left out and the CDR3 is given as listed by TCRdb. CDR3 protein: CASSSILNEANYE. This chain uses TRBV7-9 with TRBJ2-3. Germline lookup yields CDR1 SEHNR and CDR2 FQNEAQ (reference sequence). The CDR3 numbers 13 amino acids, ends counted.

As to this clonotype: Relative to the germline gene, one junction end is altered; a read error may explain this. The V gene is TRBV7-9, the J gene TRBJ2-3; weak D call: TRBD1 (5 bases). The germline V gene has CDR1 SEHNR and CDR2 FQNEAQ (reference sequence). This CDR3 is 14 amino acids long. The CDR3 coding sequence is TGTGCCAGCAGCAGGGGAAGAAACAGCACAGATACGCATTTT. Translating gives CASSRGRNSTDTHF.

A note on this clonotype: The DNA is left out, because the CDR3 cannot be placed on it with certainty; the CDR3 is given as TCRdb lists it. V and J are TRBV7-8 and TRBJ2-3; TRBD2, the D gene given by the table, was not confirmed from the DNA. 13 amino acids form the CDR3, both terminal residues included. CDR1 is SGHVS and CDR2 is FQNEAQ in the germline V gene. The CDR3 here is CASGFGGGATTHF.

On this clonotype: The conserved final phenylalanine or tryptophan is absent from the CDR3, which likely points to a read error. The limits of the CDR3 on the DNA are not certain, so only TCRdb's listed CDR3 is given. The J gene is TRBJ2-3, the V gene TRBV7-6; TRBD2, the D gene given by the table, was not confirmed from the DNA. The CDR3 has 12 residues if both end residues are counted. Germline V gene data show CDR1 as SGHVS and CDR2 as FNYEAQ. CDR3 loop: CASSVVTEGTYN.

In regard to this clonotype: A read error may account for a junction end that differs from germline. This chain connects TRBV5-1 to TRBJ1-2, with 10 bases identical to TRBD1. CDR3 length: 13 residues. Germline CDR1 reads SGHRS; CDR2 reads YFSETQ. The DNA of the CDR3 is TGTGCCAGCAGCGAGACAGGGGGCCATGGCTACACCTTC. Translation gives CASSETGGHGYTF.

This chain links TRBV5-6 with TRBJ1-2; D is uncertain. The CDR3 sequence is 13 residues long. The V end lost 2 bases, the J end lost 6 bases, and 11 bases lay between the germline ends. Germline V gives CDR1 SGHDT, CDR2 YYEEEE. The CDR3 region is CASSFDGENGYTF. CDR3 nucleotide sequence: TGTGCCAGCAGCTTTGACGGGGAGAATGGCTACACCTTC.